This T cell receptor (beta chain) was sequenced during a study of cytomegalovirus exposure and HLA in healthy donors. V shed 3 bases and J shed 7 bases, with 4 bases lying between them. This CDR3 spans 11 amino acids. CDR1 is KGHSH and CDR2 is LQKENI in the germline V gene. There were likely unrecorded immune exposures, though donors were nominally healthy when sampled. Study-wide points: Presence/absence results assume similar sequencing depth per donor, which may not hold. An Asian-associated ancestry cluster reportedly showed fewer N-insertions than the roughly 670-donor mean in a later analysis. Reports showed the classifier diagnosing cytomegalovirus status with high specificity and sensitivity.

About this clone itself: Its antigen is undetermined.

The PCR ran on 60 Vbeta and 13 Jbeta primers. Data came from immunoSEQ multiplex PCR; TCRdb stores just in-frame clones and leaves some out. The repertoire table contains about 170,000 clones. The source material was PBMCs. The source of this sequence is a woman aged 60-70 years in good health and CMV-seronegative. V is TRBV18 and J is TRBJ1-5; D not resolved. The CDR3 region has the DNA TGTGCCAGCTCACCGCAGCAGCCCCAGCATTTT. This codes for CASSPQQPQHF. Drawing the rest from reference TRBV18 and TRBJ1-5, the complete variable domain is NAGVMQNPRHLVRRRGQEARLRCSPMKGHSHVYWYRQLPEEGLKFMVYLQKENIIDESGMPKERFSAEFPKEGPSILRIQQVVRGDSAAYFCASSPQQPQHFGDGTRLSIL.